This record concerns one T cell receptor (beta chain) sequence. What it binds is not known. This sample was taken from a study of PD-1 blockade in classical Hodgkin lymphoma. Broader study findings: Significantly greater TCR diversity emerged by C4D1 in CD4+ cells but not CD8+ cells.

Sequencing used immunoSEQ multiplex PCR; TCRdb keeps in-frame clones, though not all of them. The sample shows 49,000 or so clones, around three quarters of them seen only once. Every patient relapsed after autologous stem cell transplantation, and brentuximab vedotin exposure varied. Specimen: peripheral blood mononuclear cells (PBMCs), collected before the second cycle of nivolumab. The sequence was collected from a human donor with classical Hodgkin lymphoma.

Written as DNA, the CDR3 is TGTGCCAGCAGCTTAGTGGCTAGCGCGGATACGCAGTATTTT. Translating it yields CASSLVASADTQYF. The genes are TRBV7-9 and TRBJ2-3, with a tentative D call TRBD2 (6 bases). V was shortened by 1 base and J by 6 bases, with 11 bases between the two germline ends. CDR1 and CDR2 (germline): SEHNR, FQNEAQ (reference sequence). The CDR3 contains 14 residues.